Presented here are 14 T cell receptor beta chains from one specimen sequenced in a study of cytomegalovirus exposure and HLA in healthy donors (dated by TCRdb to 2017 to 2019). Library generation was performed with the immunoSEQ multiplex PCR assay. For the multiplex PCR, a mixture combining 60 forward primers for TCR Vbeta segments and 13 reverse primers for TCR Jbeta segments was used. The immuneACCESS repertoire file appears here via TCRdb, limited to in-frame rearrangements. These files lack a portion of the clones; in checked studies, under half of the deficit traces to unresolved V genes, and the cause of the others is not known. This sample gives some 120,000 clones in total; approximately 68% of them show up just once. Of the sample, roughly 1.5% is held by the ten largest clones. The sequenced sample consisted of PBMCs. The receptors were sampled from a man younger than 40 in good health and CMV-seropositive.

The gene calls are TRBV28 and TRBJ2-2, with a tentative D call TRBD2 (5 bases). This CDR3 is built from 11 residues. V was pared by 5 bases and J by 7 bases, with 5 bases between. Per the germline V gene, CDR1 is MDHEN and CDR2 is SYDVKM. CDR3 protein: CASSGGGELFF. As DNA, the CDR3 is TGTGCCAGCAGTGGAGGCGGGGAGCTGTTTTTT.

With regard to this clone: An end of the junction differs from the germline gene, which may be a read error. The CDR3 loop reads CASSPGLAGYEQYF. The CDR3, as DNA: TGTGCTAGCAGCCCGGGACTGGCCGGCTACGAGCAGTACTTC. V and J are TRBV7-7 and TRBJ2-7; D might be TRBD2 (6 bases). The CDR3 is 14 amino acids. Germline V CDR1 and CDR2: SSHAT, FNYEAQ (reference sequence).

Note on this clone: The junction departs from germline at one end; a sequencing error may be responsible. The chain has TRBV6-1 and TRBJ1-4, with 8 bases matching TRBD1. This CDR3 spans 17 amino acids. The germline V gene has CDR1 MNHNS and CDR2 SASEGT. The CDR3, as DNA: TGTGCCAGCAGTGCATTCCCGACAGGGGATGGTAATGAAAAACTGTCTTTT. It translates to CASSAFPTGDGNEKLSF.

The CDR3 bases are TGCGCCAGCAGCCAAGCGCCAGCGGGTCACACCGGGGAGCTGTTTTTT. It translates to CASSQAPAGHTGELFF. The V and J genes are TRBV4-1 and TRBJ2-2; possibly TRBD2 for D (6 bases). The V end lost 1 base, the J end lost 3 bases, and 12 bases lay between the germline ends. CDR3 length equals 16 residues. Germline V CDR1 and CDR2: MGHRA, YSYEKL.

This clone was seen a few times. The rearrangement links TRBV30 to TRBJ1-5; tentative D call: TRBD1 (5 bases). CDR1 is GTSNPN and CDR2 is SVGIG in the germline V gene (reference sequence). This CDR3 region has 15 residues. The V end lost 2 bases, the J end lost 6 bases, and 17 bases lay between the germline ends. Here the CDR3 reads CAWSNRMERSQPQHF. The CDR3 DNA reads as TGTGCCTGGAGTAACAGGATGGAGAGGAGTCAGCCCCAGCATTTT.

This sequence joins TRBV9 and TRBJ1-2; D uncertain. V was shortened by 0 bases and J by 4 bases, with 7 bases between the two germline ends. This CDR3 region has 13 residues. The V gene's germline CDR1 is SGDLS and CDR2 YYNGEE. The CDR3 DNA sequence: TGTGCCAGCAGCGTAGCACAGTTCTATGGCTACACCTTC. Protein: CASSVAQFYGYTF.

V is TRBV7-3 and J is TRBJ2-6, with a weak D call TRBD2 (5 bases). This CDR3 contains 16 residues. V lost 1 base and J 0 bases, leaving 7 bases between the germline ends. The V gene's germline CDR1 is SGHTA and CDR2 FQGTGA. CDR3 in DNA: TGTGCCAGCAGCTTAAAACTAGACTCTGGGGCCAACGTCCTGACTTTC. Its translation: CASSLKLDSGANVLTF. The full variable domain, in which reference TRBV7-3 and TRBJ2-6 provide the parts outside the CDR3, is GAGVSQTPSNKVTEKGKYVELRCDPISGHTALYWYRQSLGQGPEFLIYFQGTGAADDSGLPNDRFFAVRPEGSVSTLKIQRTERGDSAVYLCASSLKLDSGANVLTFGAGSRLTVL.

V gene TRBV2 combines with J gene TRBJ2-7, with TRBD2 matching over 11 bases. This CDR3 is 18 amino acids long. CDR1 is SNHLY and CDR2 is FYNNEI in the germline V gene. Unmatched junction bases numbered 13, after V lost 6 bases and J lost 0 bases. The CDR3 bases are TGTGCCAGCAGCAGCTCCCCCAGACTAGCGGGATTCTCCTACGAGCAGTACTTC. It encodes CASSSSPRLAGFSYEQYF.

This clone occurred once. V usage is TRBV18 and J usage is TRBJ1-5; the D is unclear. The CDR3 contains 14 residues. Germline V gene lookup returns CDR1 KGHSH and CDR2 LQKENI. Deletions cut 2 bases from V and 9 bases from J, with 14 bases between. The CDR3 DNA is TGTGCCAGCTCACCAGGCGCAGGCTTAGGGCCCCAGCATTTT. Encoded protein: CASSPGAGLGPQHF.

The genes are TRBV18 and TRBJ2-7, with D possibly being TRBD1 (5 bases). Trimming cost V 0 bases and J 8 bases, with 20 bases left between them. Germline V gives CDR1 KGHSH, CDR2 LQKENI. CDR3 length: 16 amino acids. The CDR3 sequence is CASSPPVDMTIVKQYF. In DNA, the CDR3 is TGTGCCAGCTCACCACCGGTGGACATGACGATTGTGAAGCAGTACTTC.

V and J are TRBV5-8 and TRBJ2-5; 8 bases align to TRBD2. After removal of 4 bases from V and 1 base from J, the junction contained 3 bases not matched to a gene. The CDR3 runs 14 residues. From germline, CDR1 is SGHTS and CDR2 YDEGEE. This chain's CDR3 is CASSPGTSQETQYF. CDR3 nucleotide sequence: TGTGCCAGCAGCCCCGGGACTAGCCAAGAGACCCAGTACTTC.

DNA for the CDR3: TGTGCCAGCTCACCACCGGCGGGCCTCTATGGCTACACCTTC. This translates into CASSPPAGLYGYTF. The V gene is TRBV18, the J gene TRBJ1-2, with D unclear. CDR3 length equals 14 residues. Trimming cost V 0 bases and J 4 bases, with 9 bases left between them. Germline V gene lookup returns CDR1 KGHSH and CDR2 LQKENI.

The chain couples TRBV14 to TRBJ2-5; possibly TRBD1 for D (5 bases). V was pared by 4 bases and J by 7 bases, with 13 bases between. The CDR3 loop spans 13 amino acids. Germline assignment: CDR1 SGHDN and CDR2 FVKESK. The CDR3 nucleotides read TGTGCCAGCAGCCCGTGGGGCGTGGGGACCCAGTACTTC. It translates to CASSPWGVGTQYF.

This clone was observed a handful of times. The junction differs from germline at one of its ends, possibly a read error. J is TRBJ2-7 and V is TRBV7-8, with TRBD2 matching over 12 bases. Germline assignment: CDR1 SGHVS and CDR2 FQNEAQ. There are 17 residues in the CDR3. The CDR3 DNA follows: TGTGCCAGCAGTTCTGGACTAGCGGGATCCGGGGTTACCGAGCAGTGCTTC. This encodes CASSSGLAGSGVTEQCF.